This entry concerns a single T cell receptor (beta chain). The sequencing template was cDNA reverse transcribed from extracted RNA. Using immunoSEQ multiplex PCR, the repertoire was profiled, and TCRdb retains in-frame clones only, with some absent. The sample holds about 110,000 clones; under 60% are singletons and the top ten take 23%. These data originate in a study of CD8+ T cells in alopecia areata. The germline V gene has CDR1 SGHVS and CDR2 FNYEAQ. This CDR3 is 13 amino acids long. The V end lost 4 bases, the J end lost 6 bases, and 13 bases lay between the germline ends. Lesional scalp tissue (obtained by punch biopsy) and peripheral blood were collected from alopecia areata patients. PBMC-derived CD4+ and CD8+ T cells were sorted.

This chain uses TRBV7-6 with TRBJ2-7; perhaps D is TRBD1 or TRBD2 (6 bases each). The sequenced material came from NKG2D-low CD8+ T cells sorted from blood. This TCR came from a human donor with alopecia areata. CDR3 loop: CASSSGRGGEQYF. The CDR3 region has the DNA TGTGCCAGCAGCTCGGGCAGGGGAGGCGAGCAGTACTTC.